These 5 T cell receptor beta chains were sequenced from one sample in a study of cytomegalovirus exposure and HLA in healthy donors. TCRdb keeps only in-frame clones here, not all; method: immunoSEQ multiplex PCR. This table has tens of thousands of clones, around 94% appearing once. The source material was PBMCs. The receptors come from a man between 18 and 29 years old in good health and CMV-seronegative.

The chain joins TRBV7-9 to TRBJ2-1, with a tentative D call TRBD1 (5 bases). V was trimmed by 1 base and J by 7 bases, leaving 14 bases between them. CDR1 and CDR2 (germline): SEHNR, FQNEAQ (reference sequence). The CDR3 runs 15 residues. The CDR3 DNA sequence: TGTGCCAGCAGCTTAGGACAGAGGTTTTCGAATGAGCAGTTCTTC. Amino acid sequence: CASSLGQRFSNEQFF.

This chain joins TRBV5-6 and TRBJ2-7; a weak D match, TRBD2 (5 bases). This CDR3 is 16 amino acids long. V gave up 6 bases and J gave up 4 bases, with 23 bases separating them. Germline lookup yields CDR1 SGHDT and CDR2 YYEEEE. CDR3 in DNA: TGTGCCAGCACCTCCGACGACCTTTTGCCGGGGTACGAGCAGTACTTC. Protein: CASTSDDLLPGYEQYF.

The gene calls are TRBV19 and TRBJ2-3; 10 bases are a match to TRBD2. This CDR3 comprises 14 residues. After removal of 7 bases from V and 4 bases from J, the junction contained 5 bases not matched to a gene. CDR1 and CDR2 (germline): LNHDA, SQIVND (reference sequence). CDR3 amino acids: CASKGLALSDTQYF. The CDR3 DNA follows: TGTGCCAGTAAGGGACTAGCGCTCTCAGATACGCAGTATTTT.

The chain combines TRBV7-2 with TRBJ2-7, with 8 bases identical to TRBD2. CDR3 length equals 15 residues. The germline V gene has CDR1 SGHTA and CDR2 FQGNSA. The trim removed 5 bases at V and 12 bases at J, leaving 18 bases unmatched. The CDR3 reads CASSPRLARAVDTYF. The CDR3 DNA follows: TGTGCCAGCAGCCCGCGACTAGCGAGGGCAGTGGACACGTACTTC.

V and J are TRBV28 and TRBJ2-7, with a possible D match to TRBD1 (6 bases). Per the germline V gene, CDR1 is MDHEN and CDR2 is SYDVKM. CDR3 length: 16 amino acids. V was cut by 5 bases and J by 5 bases, with 22 bases left in between. For the CDR3, the DNA is TGTGCCAGCAGTCCCCTACAGTCGGGACACCTCCACGAGCAGTACTTC. It encodes CASSPLQSGHLHEQYF.